This TCR beta chain was profiled in a study of cytomegalovirus exposure and HLA in healthy donors. Study results and limitations: More clonal expansion characterized HLA-associated TCR beta chains than equally common others in a later analysis. The authors later found TCR association rates varying by HLA locus, with DRB1 most and HLA-C fewest. Most likely, a cluster of highly shared sequence variants arose as a sequencing artifact.

At sampling all donors were nominally healthy, likely with unrecorded immune exposures. The sample holds one count of this clone. Its antigen is unidentified. The junction does not match germline at one end; this may be a read error. The CDR3 is made up of 16 amino acids. Germline-derived CDR1 and CDR2 are MDHEN and SYDVKM. 60 Vbeta and 13 Jbeta primers were used in PCR. Assay used: immunoSEQ multiplex PCR; TCRdb lists only in-frame clones, some missing. The table has some 130,000 clones, around 75% seen once. Material for sequencing was PBMCs. V is TRBV28 and J is TRBJ2-6, with 10 bases aligning to TRBD1. The TCR was taken from a man between 25 and 39 years old in good health and CMV-seronegative. The CDR3 spells CASSLGTGAGANGLTF. As DNA, the CDR3 is TGTGCCAGCAGTTTAGGGACAGGGGCTGGGGCCAACGGCCTGACTTTC.